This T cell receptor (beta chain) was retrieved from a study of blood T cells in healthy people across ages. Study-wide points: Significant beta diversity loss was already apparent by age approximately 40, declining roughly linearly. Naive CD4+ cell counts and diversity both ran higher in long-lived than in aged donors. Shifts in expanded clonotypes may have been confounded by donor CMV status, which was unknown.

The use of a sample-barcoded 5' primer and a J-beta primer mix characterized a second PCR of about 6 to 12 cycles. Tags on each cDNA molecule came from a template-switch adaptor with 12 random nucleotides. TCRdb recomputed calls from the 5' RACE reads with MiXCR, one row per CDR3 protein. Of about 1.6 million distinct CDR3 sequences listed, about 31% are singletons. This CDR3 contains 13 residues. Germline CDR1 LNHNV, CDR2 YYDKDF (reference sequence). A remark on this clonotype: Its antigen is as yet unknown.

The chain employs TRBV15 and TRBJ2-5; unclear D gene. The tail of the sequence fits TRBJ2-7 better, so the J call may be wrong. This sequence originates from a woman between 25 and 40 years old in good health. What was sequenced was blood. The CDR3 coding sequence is TGTGCCACCAGCAGAGATTTCCAATACGAGCAGTACTTC. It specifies CATSRDFQYEQYF.